The 21 T cell receptor beta chains given below trace back to one sample, sequenced in a study of cytomegalovirus exposure and HLA in healthy donors. PCR employed 60 Vbeta and 13 Jbeta primers. Profiled with immunoSEQ multiplex PCR; TCRdb holds only in-frame clones, not every one. The sample features just over 150,000 clones, with over 1% in its top ten. The sequenced sample consisted of PBMCs. The source is a woman aged 55-69 years in good health and CMV-seronegative.

The chain joins TRBV7-2 to TRBJ1-2; TRBD1 aligns across 12 bases. The length of the CDR3 is 15 residues. Germline V gene data show CDR1 as SGHTA and CDR2 as FQGNSA. Trimming cost V 5 bases and J 8 bases; bases outside gene matches: 9. CDR3 amino acids: CASSPRPGTGGGYTF. CDR3 nucleotides: TGTGCCAGCAGCCCCCGCCCCGGGACAGGGGGCGGCTACACCTTC.

This chain connects TRBV5-1 to TRBJ1-1; no definite D call. This CDR3 comprises 16 residues. Germline CDR1 SGHRS, CDR2 YFSETQ. V lost 3 bases, J lost 0 bases, and 15 bases lay in between. CDR3 nucleotides: TGCGCCAGCAGCTGGCAGCGGGGAAACCTGAACACTGAAGCTTTCTTT. Amino acids: CASSWQRGNLNTEAFF.

This chain joins TRBV14 and TRBJ2-7; 12 nucleotides line up with TRBD1. Per germline, CDR1 SGHDN and CDR2 FVKESK. There are 16 residues in the CDR3. After removal of 2 bases from V and 7 bases from J, the junction contained 9 bases not matched to a gene. In nucleotides, the CDR3 is TGTGCCAGCAGCCAAATCGGGACAGGGGGCTCGGGAGAGCAGTACTTC. Translation: CASSQIGTGGSGEQYF.

The chain recombines TRBV9 with TRBJ1-2; a weak D match, TRBD1 (5 bases). The CDR3 runs 14 residues. Trimming left V 2 bases short and J 5 bases short, with 13 bases between. Germline V CDR1 and CDR2: SGDLS, YYNGEE. CDR3 in DNA: TGTGCCAGCAGCGTGACAGAATCTTATTATGGCTACACCTTC. Translation: CASSVTESYYGYTF. Together with reference TRBV9 and TRBJ1-2, the CDR3 gives the full variable domain: DSGVTQTPKHLITATGQRVTLRCSPRSGDLSVYWYQQSLDQGLQFLIQYYNGEERAKGNILERFSAQQFPDLHSELNLSSLELGDSALYFCASSVTESYYGYTFGSGTRLTVV.

This chain uses TRBV4-1 with TRBJ1-2; D perhaps matches TRBD1 (5 bases). V lost 3 bases and J lost 2, with 13 bases in between. Looked up from germline, CDR1 is MGHRA and CDR2 is YSYEKL. This CDR3 contains 15 residues. The CDR3 DNA sequence: TGCGCCAGCAGCCACCCATTAAAGGGGAACTATGGCTACACCTTC. It codes for CASSHPLKGNYGYTF.

The V call is TRBV4-3, the J call TRBJ1-1, with 9 bases matching TRBD1. After removal of 3 bases from V and 1 base from J, the junction contained 9 bases not matched to a gene. CDR1 and CDR2 (germline): LGHNA, YSLEER. The CDR3 runs 17 residues. The CDR3 nucleotides are TGCGCCAGCAGCCAGACCCCAGCGACAGGGGGGAACACTGAAGCTTTCTTT. Its translation: CASSQTPATGGNTEAFF.

V and J are TRBV7-8 and TRBJ2-2; 7 positions match TRBD1. The V and J ends lost 3 bases and 0 bases, in that order; junction bases with no gene match: 4. The CDR3 covers 16 residues. Germline assignment: CDR1 SGHVS and CDR2 FQNEAQ. The chain's CDR3 is CASSLRQGPNTGELFF. The CDR3 region has the DNA TGTGCCAGCAGCTTGCGACAGGGTCCGAACACCGGGGAGCTGTTTTTT. The entire variable domain, with the rest obtained from reference TRBV7-8 and TRBJ2-2, is as follows: GAGVSQSPRYKVAKRGQDVALRCDPISGHVSLFWYQQALGQGPEFLTYFQNEAQLDKSGLPSDRFFAERPEGSVSTLKIQRTQQEDSAVYLCASSLRQGPNTGELFFGEGSRLTVL.

V usage is TRBV5-4 and J usage is TRBJ2-2, with D perhaps TRBD2 (5 bases). CDR1 SGHNT and CDR2 YYREEE come from the germline V gene (reference sequence). V was trimmed by 1 base and J by 3 bases, leaving 13 bases between them. This CDR3 has 16 residues. Here the CDR3 DNA reads TGTGCCAGCAGCTTGTTGAGGGAGACCGACACCGGGGAGCTGTTTTTT. Amino acid sequence: CASSLLRETDTGELFF.

J is TRBJ2-2 and V is TRBV5-1; 11 positions agree with TRBD1. V was clipped by 3 bases and J by 4 bases; unmatched bases: 5. Germline V gene lookup returns CDR1 SGHRS and CDR2 YFSETQ. The CDR3 consists of 16 residues. Here the CDR3 reads CASSSSGQGVTGELFF. CDR3 sequence (DNA): TGCGCCAGCAGCTCCTCGGGACAGGGGGTCACCGGGGAGCTGTTTTTT. The complete variable domain, with remaining parts taken from reference TRBV5-1 and TRBJ2-2, reads KAGVTQTPRYLIKTRGQQVTLSCSPISGHRSVSWYQQTPGQGLQFLFEYFSETQRNKGNFPGRFSGRQFSNSRSEMNVSTLELGDSALYLCASSSSGQGVTGELFFGEGSRLTVL.

This chain uses TRBV19 with TRBJ2-6; 9 nucleotides agree with TRBD1. CDR1 and CDR2 (germline): LNHDA, SQIVND (reference sequence). The CDR3 is 16 amino acids. Trimming took 5 bases from V and 1 from J; bases not matched to a gene: 3. The CDR3 reads CASSAGQGSGANVLTF. DNA for the CDR3: TGTGCCAGTAGTGCCGGACAGGGGTCTGGGGCCAACGTCCTGACTTTC.

The chain is built from TRBV7-6 and TRBJ2-5; the match to TRBD2 covers 11 bases. The V segment lost 5 bases and the J segment 10 bases; nucleotides outside the gene matches: 9. There are 14 residues in the CDR3. Germline CDR1 reads SGHVS; CDR2 reads FNYEAQ. CDR3 DNA: TGTGCCAGCAGCCAGGGACTAGCGGTCGGAAGCCAGTACTTC. This gives the protein CASSQGLAVGSQYF. The whole variable domain, remainder taken from reference TRBV7-6 and TRBJ2-5, is GAGVSQSPRYKVTKRGQDVALRCDPISGHVSLYWYRQALGQGPEFLTYFNYEAQQDKSGLPNDRFSAERPEGSISTLTIQRTEQRDSAMYRCASSQGLAVGSQYFGPGTRLLVL.

The J gene is TRBJ1-1, the V gene TRBV19; D is perhaps TRBD1 (5 bases). Germline V gives CDR1 LNHDA, CDR2 SQIVND (reference sequence). V lost 1 base to trimming and J lost 6 bases, with 12 bases between them. There are 14 residues in the CDR3. CDR3: CASSIGGGAAEAFF. The CDR3 DNA reads as TGTGCCAGTAGTATAGGAGGAGGGGCCGCTGAAGCTTTCTTT.

CDR3 in amino acids: CASSQDRRGFWNEQYF. The DNA for the CDR3 is TGCGCCAGCAGCCAAGATCGGAGGGGATTTTGGAACGAGCAGTACTTC. The chain links TRBV4-3 to TRBJ2-7, with D perhaps matching TRBD2 (6 bases). CDR3 length: 16 amino acids. The V gene lost 0 bases and the J gene lost 5 bases, with 17 bases spanning the gap. CDR1 and CDR2 from the germline V gene are LGHNA and YSLEER.

The CDR3 protein is CASIQPGRANEQFF. Written as DNA, the CDR3 is TGTGCCAGCATCCAACCTGGGAGGGCCAATGAGCAGTTCTTC. This chain uses TRBV28 with TRBJ2-1, with 7 bases that match TRBD2. Germline V gene sequence: CDR1 MDHEN, CDR2 SYDVKM. The V and J ends lost 7 bases and 6 bases, in that order; junction bases with no gene match: 9. The CDR3 spans 14 residues.

The chain combines TRBV9 with TRBJ2-2; 9 nucleotides agree with TRBD2. V lost 3 bases and J lost 1; bases outside the gene matches: 4. The CDR3 extends over 16 amino acids. Looked up from germline, CDR1 is SGDLS and CDR2 is YYNGEE. The CDR3 bases are TGTGCCAGCAGCGCCACTAGCGGGCGGAACACCGGGGAGCTGTTTTTT. Translating it yields CASSATSGRNTGELFF. The full variable domain, rest sourced from reference TRBV9 and TRBJ2-2, is DSGVTQTPKHLITATGQRVTLRCSPRSGDLSVYWYQQSLDQGLQFLIQYYNGEERAKGNILERFSAQQFPDLHSELNLSSLELGDSALYFCASSATSGRNTGELFFGEGSRLTVL.

The chain carries TRBV9 and TRBJ1-1, with D possibly matching TRBD1 (5 bases). Germline V gene sequence: CDR1 SGDLS, CDR2 YYNGEE. The CDR3 sequence is 14 residues long. Deletions cut 0 bases from V and 8 bases from J, with 14 bases between. The CDR3 DNA follows: TGTGCCAGCAGCGTAGATCTAGGGGCGACCGAAGCTTTCTTT. Its protein is CASSVDLGATEAFF.

V and J are TRBV4-2 and TRBJ2-3, with TRBD2 matching over 10 bases. V shed 0 bases and J 7 bases; nucleotides not matched to a gene: 7. The CDR3 is 16 amino acids. Germline values: CDR1 LGHNA, CDR2 YNFKEQ. DNA of the CDR3: TGTGCCAGCAGCCAAGATTGGGCTAGCGGGAGAAATACGCAGTATTTT. Amino acids: CASSQDWASGRNTQYF.

The gene calls are TRBV7-9 and TRBJ2-7, with 8 bases aligning to TRBD1. CDR3 length: 13 residues. Losses at the gene ends were 2 bases for V and 5 bases for J; bases not matched to a gene: 2. Germline V gene lookup returns CDR1 SEHNR and CDR2 FQNEAQ (reference sequence). In DNA, the CDR3 is TGTGCCAGCAGCTTAAGGGGACAGGACGAGCAGTACTTC. This sequence encodes CASSLRGQDEQYF.

The chain links TRBV30 to TRBJ2-1; perhaps TRBD2 as D (7 bases). The CDR3 has 16 amino acids. Per the germline V gene, CDR1 is GTSNPN and CDR2 is SVGIG (reference sequence). The CDR3, as DNA: TGTTCACTCCTAGGGGGGGCCATTAATTCCTACAATGAGCAGTTCTTC. It translates to CSLLGGAINSYNEQFF.

V gene TRBV19 combines with J gene TRBJ1-4; tentative D call: TRBD1 (5 bases). The germline CDR1 and CDR2 sequences are LNHDA and SQIVND (reference sequence). There are 15 residues in the CDR3. V was cut by 3 bases and J by 11 bases, with 19 bases left in between. The CDR3 nucleotides are TGTGCCAGTAGTATTGGTGACAGCCTATTCGGCAAACTGTTTTTT. This sequence encodes CASSIGDSLFGKLFF.

The chain joins TRBV29-1 to TRBJ1-2; D unclear. Trimming removed 7 bases from V and 8 bases from J, with 20 bases in between. Germline loops: CDR1 SQVTM, CDR2 ANQGSEA. This CDR3 is 13 amino acids long. CDR3 coding DNA: TGCAGCGGCATGGAACCGCGGGGATACGGCTACACCTTC. Residues: CSGMEPRGYGYTF.